This TCR beta chain stems from a study of technical replicates of blood from a handful of donors. The method was immunoSEQ multiplex PCR; TCRdb's version includes in-frame clones alone and lacks a portion of them. The sample includes about 70,000 clones, almost 98% of them seen just once. This clone was seen only once. Sequenced input: T cells isolated from PBMCs. This receptor was identified in a human donor in good health.

CDR3 nucleotide sequence: TGTGCCAGCAGGGACAGGGAACCCGAGCAGTACTTC. Translated, it gives CASRDREPEQYF. This chain joins TRBV7-9 and TRBJ2-7; 8 positions agree with TRBD1. The CDR3 extends over 12 amino acids. J lost 6 bases, V lost 6 bases, and 4 bases had no gene match. Germline V CDR1 and CDR2: SEHNR, FQNEAQ (reference sequence).